This is a list of T cell receptor beta chains from one sample in a study of cytomegalovirus exposure and HLA in healthy donors. TCRdb's table, derived via immunoSEQ multiplex PCR, lists solely in-frame clones and lacks some. The sample has around 83,000 clones; roughly 73% are singletons. Sequencing was done on a sample of PBMCs. These receptors came from a male donor in good health and CMV-seropositive. CDR3s include the opening cysteine and the closing phenylalanine or tryptophan. A D gene is named only where the DNA matches it firmly. Expanded clones get a size class; other rows say once, few or many, or leave the size out.

J gene,D gene,V gene,clone size,CDR3 DNA,CDR3 protein
TRBJ1-1,.,TRBV28,.,TGTGCCAGCAGTTTTGGGAAGGGGGAGAGTGAAGCTTTCTTT,CASSFGKGESEAFF
TRBJ2-1,.,TRBV19,few,TGTGCCAGTAGTATCGGGAGAAATGAGCAGTTCTTC,CASSIGRNEQFF
TRBJ1-1,TRBD1,TRBV6-1,.,TGTGCCAGCAGTGAAAGAGACAGGGGGCGCTGGACTGAAGCTTTCTTT,CASSERDRGRWTEAFF
TRBJ1-2,.,TRBV9,.,TGTGCCAGCAGCGTATACGGCAGCGACGGAGGCTCTAACTATGGCTACACCTTC,CASSVYGSDGGSNYGYTF
TRBJ1-4,.,TRBV27,.,TGTGCCAGCACCAGACAAGGAGGGTTTAATGAAAAACTGTTTTTT,CASTRQGGFNEKLFF
TRBJ2-3,.,TRBV5-1,.,TGCGCCAGCAGCGACGAGGGTGACTACACAGATACGCAGTATTTT,CASSDEGDYTDTQYF
TRBJ1-5,.,TRBV19,few,TGTGCCAGTAGTCTCCACAGGGACGGCAATCAGCCCCAGCATTTT,CASSLHRDGNQPQHF
TRBJ2-2,.,TRBV30,.,TGTGCCTGGAGTTTCGGGGTTGGTGCCGGGGAGCTGTTTTTT,CAWSFGVGAGELFF
TRBJ2-5,TRBD1,TRBV29-1,.,TGCAGCGTCGACAGGGGGTTGGGGGAGACCCAGTACTTC,CSVDRGLGETQYF
TRBJ1-1,TRBD1,TRBV28,.,TGTGCCAGCAGTTCTGGCTTATACAGGGGTCCGAACACTGAAGCTTTCTTT,CASSSGLYRGPNTEAFF
TRBJ2-3,TRBD2,TRBV10-3,.,TGTGCCATCAGTGAGGGACTAGCGGGAGCTAGCACAGATACGCAGTATTTT,CAISEGLAGASTDTQYF
TRBJ1-2,.,TRBV30,few,TGTGCCTGGAGTGAGGACATTACTAACTATGGCTACACCTTC,CAWSEDITNYGYTF
TRBJ2-5,TRBD2,TRBV27,few,TGTGCCAGCTCGCTACTAGCGGGGGGGCGAGAGACCCAGTACTTC,CASSLLAGGRETQYF
TRBJ1-1,TRBD1,TRBV19,few,TGTGCCATCCGATCCAGGGGGGCTAACACTGAAGCTTTCTTT,CAIRSRGANTEAFF
TRBJ2-5,TRBD2,TRBV6-6,.,TGTGCCAGCAGTTTTAGCGGGGGGCAAACAGAGACCCAGTACTTC,CASSFSGGQTETQYF
TRBJ2-7,.,TRBV28,.,TGTGCCAGCAGTCGTACGGGGAGTGACGACGAGCAGTACTTC,CASSRTGSDDEQYF
TRBJ2-2,.,TRBV7-9,.,TGTGCCAGCAGCCCAAACCCAGGGGCAAAAACCGGGGAGCTGTTTTTT,CASSPNPGAKTGELFF
TRBJ2-4,TRBD1,TRBV6-1,.,TGTGCCAGCAGTGGACAGGGTCCCGTTAGTGTCGAAAACATTCAGTACTTC,CASSGQGPVSVENIQYF
TRBJ1-5,.,TRBV6-1,few,TGTGCCAGCAGTGACAGGCAGGGGAGCAATCAGCCCCAGCATTTT,CASSDRQGSNQPQHF
TRBJ2-7,.,TRBV27,.,TGTGCCAGCAGTTCCACTTCCTACGAGCAGTACTTC,CASSSTSYEQYF
TRBJ2-5,TRBD1,TRBV19,.,TGTGCCAGTAGTACACACAGGGGCAGGAAAGAGACCCAGTACTTC,CASSTHRGRKETQYF
TRBJ2-1,TRBD2,TRBV6-4,once,TGTGCCAGCAGTGCCGGGACTAGCGGACCCAATGAGCAGTTCTTC,CASSAGTSGPNEQFF
TRBJ2-5,.,TRBV28,.,TGTGCCAGCAGTTTAAAAGGGGTCAGGAACCTACACGAGACCCAGTACTTC,CASSLKGVRNLHETQYF
TRBJ1-3,.,TRBV15,.,TGTGCCACCAGCCCTAGTGGCAGGGGTGGAAACACCATATATTTT,CATSPSGRGGNTIYF
TRBJ1-2,.,TRBV9,few,TGTGCCAGCAGCGTAGCAGGGGCCCTTAACTATGGCTACACCTTC,CASSVAGALNYGYTF
TRBJ1-6,TRBD1,TRBV6-6,.,TGTGCCAGCAGCTCGGACAGGGTATTTTCACCCCTCCACTTT,CASSSDRVFSPLHF
TRBJ2-1,.,TRBV5-8,.,TGTGCCAGCAGCCTAGCGACCTTGGTTTACAATGAGCAGTTCTTC,CASSLATLVYNEQFF
TRBJ2-1,TRBD1,TRBV19,once,TGTGCCAGTAGCCCGGACAGGGGCTACTACAATGAGCAGTTCTTC,CASSPDRGYYNEQFF
TRBJ2-1,.,TRBV9,.,TGTGCCAGCAGCGTAGCCCCCAGGGGCGAGTATGAGCAGTTCTTC,CASSVAPRGEYEQFF
TRBJ1-2,TRBD1,TRBV28,.,TGTGCCAGCAGTCCCGGACAGGGGGTTTATGGCTACACCTTC,CASSPGQGVYGYTF
TRBJ2-7,TRBD1,TRBV5-1,.,TGCGCCAGCAGCTTGGTTTTCGAGACAGGGGGCGTGCAGTACTTC,CASSLVFETGGVQYF
TRBJ1-2,.,TRBV18,.,TGTGCCAGCTCACCACCATCCCAGGTCGATGGCTACACCTTC,CASSPPSQVDGYTF
TRBJ2-3,.,TRBV29-1,.,TGCAGCGCGGCGACAGCTACTAGCACAGATACGCAGTATTTT,CSAATATSTDTQYF
TRBJ1-1,TRBD1,TRBV19,.,TGTGCCAGTAGTGTGGGACAGGGATTAACTGAAGCTTTCTTT,CASSVGQGLTEAFF
TRBJ2-3,TRBD2,TRBV2,.,TGTGCCAGCCCTACTCTAGCGGGAGGGGCAGATACGCAGTATTTT,CASPTLAGGADTQYF
TRBJ1-4,.,TRBV2,many,TGTGCCAGCCGGGGAAATTCGGAAAAACTGTTTTTT,CASRGNSEKLFF
TRBJ1-1,TRBD1,TRBV27,.,TGTGCCAGCAGCTCGGGACAGACGAACACTGAAGCTTTCTTT,CASSSGQTNTEAFF
TRBJ2-7,.,TRBV27,once,TGTGCCAGCAGACCCGGGACTTTCACCTACGAGCAGTACTTC,CASRPGTFTYEQYF